A selection of T cell receptor beta chains follows, all from one sample in a study of T cell changes during pregnancy in multiple sclerosis. TCRdb keeps only in-frame clones here, not all; method: immunoSEQ multiplex PCR. The table has about 70,000 clones, roughly 92% seen once. Sequencing was performed on CD8+ T cells from peripheral blood mononuclear cells, taken in the third trimester of pregnancy. The receptors shown here come from a female donor in good health, enrolled as a control in a pregnancy study. CDR3s include the opening cysteine and the closing phenylalanine or tryptophan. D genes are given only for firm matches. Not every row has a clone size; where given, it reads once, few, many or a size class.

cdr3_length: 13; d_call: NA; clone_size: NA; j_call: TRBJ2-3; v_call: TRBV6-1; cdr3_nt: TGTGCCAGCAGTCCAGGGGCACCCGATACGCAGTATTTT; cdr3_aa: CASSPGAPDTQYF
cdr3_length: 15; d_call: NA; clone_size: NA; j_call: TRBJ2-5; v_call: TRBV4-2; cdr3_nt: TGTGCCAGCAGCCAGGAAGGACACAACCAAGAGACCCAGTACTTC; cdr3_aa: CASSQEGHNQETQYF
cdr3_length: 14; d_call: NA; clone_size: NA; j_call: TRBJ1-1; v_call: TRBV4-2; cdr3_nt: TGTGCCAGCAGCCAAGGTTTGGGGGGCACTGAAGCTTTCTTT; cdr3_aa: CASSQGLGGTEAFF
cdr3_length: 17; d_call: TRBD2; clone_size: NA; j_call: TRBJ2-5; v_call: TRBV9; cdr3_nt: TGTGCCAGCAGCGTAGGCACGGTGGCGGGAGGACAAGAGACCCAGTACTTC; cdr3_aa: CASSVGTVAGGQETQYF
cdr3_length: 13; d_call: NA; clone_size: NA; j_call: TRBJ1-2; v_call: TRBV4-2; cdr3_nt: TGTGCCAGCAGCCAAGACCCGGTGTATGGCTACACCTTC; cdr3_aa: CASSQDPVYGYTF
cdr3_length: 14; d_call: TRBD1; clone_size: once; j_call: TRBJ2-7; v_call: TRBV5-1; cdr3_nt: TGCGCCAGCAGCTTTGAGAGGGGGCACGACGAGCAGTACTTC; cdr3_aa: CASSFERGHDEQYF
cdr3_length: 16; d_call: NA; clone_size: NA; j_call: TRBJ2-7; v_call: TRBV15; cdr3_nt: TGTGCCACCAGCAGAGAAGGCGTCAGGCCCCCGGACGAGCAGTACTTC; cdr3_aa: CATSREGVRPPDEQYF
cdr3_length: 16; d_call: TRBD1; clone_size: NA; j_call: TRBJ1-1; v_call: TRBV5-6; cdr3_nt: TGTGCCAGCAGCTTTTATAACAGGGGTTTTAGTACTGAAGCTTTCTTT; cdr3_aa: CASSFYNRGFSTEAFF
cdr3_length: 15; d_call: TRBD1; clone_size: NA; j_call: TRBJ2-4; v_call: TRBV30; cdr3_nt: TGTGCCTGGAGTGTCGGACAGGGGGTTGAGAACATTCAGTACTTC; cdr3_aa: CAWSVGQGVENIQYF
cdr3_length: 13; d_call: NA; clone_size: once; j_call: TRBJ1-2; v_call: TRBV30; cdr3_nt: TGTGCCTGGAGTGTAGAAGCCAACTATGGCTACACCTTC; cdr3_aa: CAWSVEANYGYTF
cdr3_length: 14; d_call: NA; clone_size: NA; j_call: TRBJ2-2; v_call: TRBV7-8; cdr3_nt: TGTGCCAGCAGCTCCGGGGGTGGGACCGGGGAGCTGTTTTTT; cdr3_aa: CASSSGGGTGELFF
cdr3_length: 15; d_call: TRBD2; clone_size: NA; j_call: TRBJ2-3; v_call: TRBV18; cdr3_nt: TGTGCCAGCGCCGCCGGGACTAGAACCGCAGATACGCAGTATTTT; cdr3_aa: CASAAGTRTADTQYF
cdr3_length: 15; d_call: NA; clone_size: NA; j_call: TRBJ2-7; v_call: TRBV6-6; cdr3_nt: TGTGCCAGCAGTTACCCGACAGTAGGATTATACGAGCAGTACTTC; cdr3_aa: CASSYPTVGLYEQYF
cdr3_length: 17; d_call: TRBD2; clone_size: NA; j_call: TRBJ2-2; v_call: TRBV7-2; cdr3_nt: TGTGCCAGCAGCCCCCAAGCGGGGGGGACCAACACCGGGGAGCTGTTTTTT; cdr3_aa: CASSPQAGGTNTGELFF
cdr3_length: 18; d_call: TRBD1; clone_size: once; j_call: TRBJ1-1; v_call: TRBV9; cdr3_nt: TGTGCCAGCAGCGTAGTCTGGACAGGGGGTATTCTTTCACCTGAAGCTTTCTTT; cdr3_aa: CASSVVWTGGILSPEAFF